The present TCR beta chain was sequenced within a study of T-cell memory formation after mild COVID-19. Study in general: Each donor largely had its own TCR clusters. Study-wide points: Second-wave clones reaching peak frequency on day 37 lacked confirmed SARS-CoV-2 specificity.

With constant-segment primers, 5'RACE yielded cDNA libraries of TCR alpha and TCR beta that carried sample barcodes and UMIs. TCRdb independently ran MiXCR on the 5' RACE reads; one entry per CDR3 protein. The sample carries 200,000 to 300,000 distinct CDR3 sequences, more than 8% recorded once. Trimming cost V 2 bases and J 0 bases, with 9 bases left between them. This CDR3 has 15 amino acids. Per germline, CDR1 SGHKS and CDR2 YYEKEE (reference sequence). Comment on this clonotype: Antigen unknown.

The receptor's source is a man between 18 and 29 years old who had mild COVID-19 (a few samples of this study predate the infection). Cell type and time point are not known. The material sequenced was PBMCs or a T cell subset sorted from them (not recorded which). The chain is built from TRBV5-5 and TRBJ1-5; possibly TRBD1 for D (5 bases). The CDR3 reads CASSFGTYSNQPQHF. CDR3 DNA sequence: TGTGCCAGCAGCTTTGGGACCTATAGCAATCAGCCCCAGCATTTT.